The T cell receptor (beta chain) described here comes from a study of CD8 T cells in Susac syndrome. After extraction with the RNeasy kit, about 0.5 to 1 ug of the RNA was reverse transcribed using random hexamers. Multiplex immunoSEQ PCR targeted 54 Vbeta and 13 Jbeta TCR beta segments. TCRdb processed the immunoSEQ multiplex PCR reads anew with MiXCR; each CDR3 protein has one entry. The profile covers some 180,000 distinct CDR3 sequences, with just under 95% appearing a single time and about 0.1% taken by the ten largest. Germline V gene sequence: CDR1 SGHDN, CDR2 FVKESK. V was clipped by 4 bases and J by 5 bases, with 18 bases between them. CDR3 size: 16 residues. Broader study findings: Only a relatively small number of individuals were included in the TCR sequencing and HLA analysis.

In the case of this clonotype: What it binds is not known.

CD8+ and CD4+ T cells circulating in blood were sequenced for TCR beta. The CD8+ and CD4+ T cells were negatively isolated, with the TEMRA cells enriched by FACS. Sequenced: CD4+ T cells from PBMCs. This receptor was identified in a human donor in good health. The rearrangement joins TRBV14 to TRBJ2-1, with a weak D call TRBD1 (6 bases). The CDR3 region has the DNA TGTGCCAGCAGCCTTTTTCGGACAGCTACCAACAATGAGCAGTTCTTC. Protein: CASSLFRTATNNEQFF.